This passage covers 20 T cell receptor beta chains from one sample sequenced in a study of human thymus T cells. Corrective heart surgery yielded resections, and these provided the thymus tissue. Generated by immunoSEQ multiplex PCR, the TCRdb table keeps only in-frame clones and is missing some. The table has 100,000 to 150,000 clones, over 85% seen once. The sample consisted of thymus tissue. The receptors stem from a boy younger than two with a congenital heart defect but otherwise immunologically healthy.

The V and J genes are TRBV7-4 and TRBJ2-1, with 10 nucleotides matching TRBD2. Trimming at V came to 3 bases and at J to 6 bases, leaving 8 bases not matched to a gene. This CDR3 has 16 amino acids. Germline assignment: CDR1 SGHVT and CDR2 SQSDAQ. For the CDR3, the DNA is TGTGCCAGCAGCTTGCGAGGCAGCGGGGGGGCCAATGAGCAGTTCTTC. Its protein is CASSLRGSGGANEQFF.

The gene calls are TRBV5-1 and TRBJ2-1; 12 bases match TRBD2. Trimming took 2 bases from V and 8 from J; bases not matched to a gene: 2. The CDR3 has 14 amino acids. Germline assignment: CDR1 SGHRS and CDR2 YFSETQ. The CDR3 DNA sequence: TGCGCCAGCAGCTTTGCTAGCGGGGGGGATGAGCAGTTCTTC. The encoded protein is CASSFASGGDEQFF.

CDR3 coding DNA: TGTGCCAGTAGTACGAGCGGGGGCGAAGGCGAGCAGTTCTTC. Translating it yields CASSTSGGEGEQFF. The J gene is TRBJ2-1, the V gene TRBV19; 8 bases match TRBD2. Germline trimming cut 4 bases from V and 10 bases from J; bases unmatched to any gene: 9. CDR3 length: 14 residues. Germline CDR1 and CDR2: LNHDA and SQIVND (reference sequence). The full variable domain, completed using reference TRBV19 and TRBJ2-1, is DGGITQSPKYLFRKEGQNVTLSCEQNLNHDAMYWYRQDPGQGLRLIYYSQIVNDFQKGDIAEGYSVSREKKESFPLTVTSAQKNPTAFYLCASSTSGGEGEQFFGPGTRLTVL.

A remark on this clone: Because the CDR3's place on the DNA is in doubt, the DNA is left out and the CDR3 is given as listed by TCRdb. V gene TRBV7-9 combines with J gene TRBJ1-1; TRBD1 is taken as the D call from the table, unchecked against the DNA. CDR1 and CDR2 (germline): SEHNR, FQNEAQ (reference sequence). The CDR3 totals 13 residues, both ends included. CDR3 in amino acids: CASSLGWGRGSFF.

This chain joins TRBV7-2 and TRBJ2-7, with D possibly matching TRBD2 (6 bases). Germline V gives CDR1 SGHTA, CDR2 FQGNSA. The V and J ends lost 4 bases and 7 bases respectively, with 26 bases between them. This CDR3 comprises 17 residues. The CDR3 loop reads CASSSRPPGLGSVEQYF. In DNA, the CDR3 is TGTGCCAGCAGCTCTAGACCCCCGGGACTGGGATCGGTAGAGCAGTACTTC.

The chain joins TRBV27 to TRBJ2-1, with 8 bases fitting TRBD2. Germline V gene data show CDR1 as MNHEY and CDR2 as SMNVEV (reference sequence). The CDR3 sequence is 15 residues long. Trimming cost V 3 bases and J 4 bases; bases outside gene matches: 5. Here the CDR3 reads CASSFSGLAYNEQFF. The CDR3 DNA is TGTGCCAGCAGTTTTTCTGGACTAGCTTACAATGAGCAGTTCTTC.

CDR3 region: CASRSKNTEAFF. CDR3 bases: TGTGCCAGTAGGTCGAAAAACACTGAAGCTTTCTTT. The chain carries TRBV19 and TRBJ1-1; D is unresolved. V was trimmed by 6 bases and J by 2 bases, leaving 7 bases between them. Germline CDR1 and CDR2: LNHDA and SQIVND (reference sequence). The CDR3 sequence is 12 residues long.

This clone was recorded only once. The chain joins TRBV11-2 to TRBJ1-1; 8 nucleotides align to TRBD1. Germline V gives CDR1 SGHAT, CDR2 FQNNGV. The CDR3 is made up of 16 amino acids. V was pared by 3 bases and J by 5 bases, with 11 bases of the junction left unmatched. The CDR3 DNA reads as TGTGCCAGCAGCTTTGACAGGGGACCCGAGGGGACTGAAGCTTTCTTT. This gives the protein CASSFDRGPEGTEAFF.

V and J are TRBV30 and TRBJ1-3; no firm D call. The CDR3 contains 16 residues. V gave up 5 bases and J gave up 3 bases, with 20 bases separating them. Germline V gives CDR1 GTSNPN, CDR2 SVGIG (reference sequence). CDR3 loop: CAWGKVGCRGGNTIYF. The DNA for the CDR3 is TGTGCCTGGGGGAAAGTTGGATGTCGGGGTGGAAACACCATATATTTT.

The chain carries TRBV4-3 and TRBJ1-3, with a possible D match to TRBD1 (6 bases). CDR1 is LGHNA, CDR2 YSLEER, per germline. Trimming pared 1 base from V and 1 base from J, leaving 8 bases between. The CDR3 covers 15 residues. CDR3 loop: CASSQVTGSGNTIYF. DNA for the CDR3: TGCGCCAGCAGCCAAGTTACAGGGTCTGGAAACACCATATATTTT.

The rearrangement uses TRBV7-6 and TRBJ2-3, with TRBD2 matching over 9 bases. Looked up from germline, CDR1 is SGHVS and CDR2 is FNYEAQ. The J segment lost 4 bases and the V segment lost 1 base, leaving 6 bases of the junction unmatched. This CDR3 is 16 amino acids long. CDR3 in DNA: TGTGCCAGCAGCTTAGGGGCGGGGGGGCCCGCAGATACGCAGTATTTT. It is translated as CASSLGAGGPADTQYF.

This CDR3 is CASSSPKPSWDSPLHF. DNA for the CDR3: TGTGCCAGCAGTTCCCCCAAGCCCAGTTGGGATTCACCCCTCCACTTT. The chain is built from TRBV28 and TRBJ1-6; D is ambiguous. Deletions cut 4 bases from V and 8 bases from J, with 18 bases between. From germline, CDR1 is MDHEN and CDR2 SYDVKM. This CDR3 is 16 amino acids long.

The chain couples TRBV27 to TRBJ1-5, with 8 bases aligning to TRBD1. The germline CDR1 and CDR2 sequences are MNHEY and SMNVEV (reference sequence). V lost 5 bases, J lost 4 bases, and 7 bases stayed unmatched. The CDR3 is 15 residues long. The CDR3 loop reads CASSPGQGPNQPQHF. CDR3 sequence (DNA): TGTGCCAGCAGTCCAGGACAGGGACCTAATCAGCCCCAGCATTTT.

This clone came up once. CDR3 DNA sequence: TGTGCCAGCAGTCCCCCCGATCGAGCGGGGTTAACCTTC. Protein sequence: CASSPPDRAGLTF. The chain uses TRBV6-1 and TRBJ1-2; D gene uncertain. The CDR3 loop spans 13 amino acids. CDR1 is MNHNS, CDR2 SASEGT, per germline. The ends were cut back, 5 bases at V and 14 bases at J, with 21 bases in the middle.

The genes are TRBV14 and TRBJ1-3, with D unresolved. CDR3 length: 14 amino acids. Per the germline V gene, CDR1 is SGHDN and CDR2 is FVKESK. The germline V and J ends were trimmed by 0 bases and 4 bases, with 7 bases remaining between them. The CDR3 DNA sequence: TGTGCCAGCAGCCAAGAAGGGTCCGGAAACACCATATATTTT. Translating it yields CASSQEGSGNTIYF.

The rearrangement joins TRBV5-1 to TRBJ2-7; 9 bases match TRBD2. With V trimmed by 4 bases and J by 3 bases, 8 bases remained unmatched. Germline CDR1 reads SGHRS; CDR2 reads YFSETQ. CDR3 length: 15 residues. The CDR3 loop is CASSTGGREGYEQYF. The CDR3 DNA follows: TGCGCCAGCAGCACCGGGGGGCGGGAGGGCTACGAGCAGTACTTC.

V and J are TRBV5-1 and TRBJ1-2; the match to TRBD1 covers 11 bases. Germline CDR1 and CDR2: SGHRS and YFSETQ. The CDR3 length is 14 residues. The ends lost 2 bases at V and 6 bases at J; junction bases unmatched: 3. CDR3: CASSFAGQGDGYTF. CDR3 DNA sequence: TGCGCCAGCAGCTTCGCGGGACAGGGGGATGGCTACACCTTC. Complete variable domain (other parts from reference TRBV5-1 and TRBJ1-2): KAGVTQTPRYLIKTRGQQVTLSCSPISGHRSVSWYQQTPGQGLQFLFEYFSETQRNKGNFPGRFSGRQFSNSRSEMNVSTLELGDSALYLCASSFAGQGDGYTFGSGTRLTVV.

The chain combines TRBV6-6 with TRBJ1-6, with no clear D. Germline values: CDR1 MNHNY, CDR2 SVGAGI (reference sequence). V dropped 0 bases and J dropped 7 bases, with 10 bases sitting between them. The CDR3 consists of 15 residues. CDR3: CASSYSEGRNSPLHF. The CDR3 nucleotides are TGTGCCAGCAGTTACTCGGAGGGTCGGAATTCACCCCTCCACTTT.

This chain connects TRBV20-1 to TRBJ2-5; D is unclear. The germline V and J ends were trimmed by 0 bases and 5 bases, with 4 bases remaining between them. This CDR3 has 11 amino acids. Germline V gene sequence: CDR1 DFQATT, CDR2 SNEGSKA (reference sequence). CDR3 protein: CSARDLETQYF. In DNA, the CDR3 is TGCAGTGCTAGAGATCTGGAGACCCAGTACTTC.

This clone was seen once. The CDR3: CASSQRPGHLYEQYF. Here the CDR3 DNA reads TGCGCCAGCAGCCAACGTCCGGGCCACCTATACGAGCAGTACTTC. This sequence joins TRBV4-3 and TRBJ2-7; the D is unclear. The CDR3 covers 15 residues. Trimming pared 2 bases from V and 4 bases from J, leaving 15 bases between. Germline values: CDR1 LGHNA, CDR2 YSLEER.